This T cell receptor (beta chain) was recovered during a study of shared clonotypes between healthy human individuals. Overall study: Per-donor plates numbered three CD4 naive, three CD4 memory, two CD8 naive and one CD8 memory. Whole-study findings and limits: It was observed that approximately 5% of naive CD4 clonotypes were shared across several donors.

The study drew all its donors from Caucasian adults living in Nashville, Tennessee. As to this clone: Its antigen is not identified.

Here immunoSEQ multiplex PCR was the method, and the copy in TCRdb shows in-frame clones only, minus some. This sample has under 1,100,000 clones, with 75% to 80% found just once. This CDR3 contains 14 residues. Germline V gives CDR1 SGHAT, CDR2 FQNNGV. The V and J ends lost 5 bases and 2 bases respectively, with 9 bases between them. The genes are TRBV11-2 and TRBJ2-2; D is perhaps TRBD1 or TRBD2 (5 bases each). The sequencing sample was made of memory CD4+ T cells from PBMCs. Subset: CD45RA-negative fraction. This receptor was identified in a man between 18 and 35 years old in good health. Some clones in this sample may be carry-over from other donors' samples. The chain's CDR3 is CASSLGRNTGELFF. CDR3 in DNA: TGTGCCAGCAGCCTGGGACGAAACACCGGGGAGCTGTTTTTT.